The T cell receptor (beta chain) under discussion was sequenced for a study of blood T cells in healthy people across ages. Study-level findings and limits: Those diversity estimates obtained from one million T cells were thought to be underestimates. Samples with more naive T cells showed higher observed beta diversity. Across the age range, TCR beta diversity per million T cells fell in a roughly linear way.

Donors gave roughly 9.1 milliliters of peripheral blood apiece. Worth noting for this clonotype: Its specificity is unknown.

This CDR3 is built from 12 residues. The V and J ends lost 1 base and 7 bases respectively, with 10 bases between them. Looked up from germline, CDR1 is SQVTM and CDR2 is ANQGSEA. Together with a sample-barcoded 5' primer, a J-beta primer mix was included in a second PCR lasting 7 to 11 cycles. TCRdb used MiXCR to reprocess the 5' RACE reads, holding one entry per CDR3 protein. The sample contains approximately 800,000 distinct CDR3 sequences, approximately 67% of which appear only once. The gene calls are TRBV29-1 and TRBJ2-5; no reliable D call. The sequencing input was blood. The source is a man aged 25 to 40 in good health. Here the CDR3 reads CSVEVERWTQYF. The CDR3 DNA reads as TGCAGCGTTGAAGTGGAAAGATGGACCCAGTACTTC. The entire variable domain, with the rest obtained from reference TRBV29-1 and TRBJ2-5, is as follows: SAVISQKPSRDICQRGTSLTIQCQVDSQVTMMFWYRQQPGQSLTLIATANQGSEATYESGFVIDKFPISRPNLTFSTLTVSNMSPEDSSIYLCSVEVERWTQYFGPGTRLLVL.